Listed below are T cell receptor beta chains from one sample, sequenced in a study of cytomegalovirus exposure and HLA in healthy donors. TCRdb keeps only in-frame clones here, not all; method: immunoSEQ multiplex PCR. The table includes hundreds of thousands of clones, approximately 88% detected once. Sequenced: PBMCs. These receptors came from a boy aged 2-15 years in good health and CMV-seronegative. Each CDR3 is given with its conserved first and last residue. The D gene is left open where the match is weak. Expanded clones are given a class, and other clones once, few, many or no size at all.

V gene	J gene	D gene	clone size	CDR3 protein	CDR3 DNA
TRBV6-1	TRBJ2-1	TRBD2	-	CASSEMSGSSYNEQFF	TGTGCCAGCAGTGAAATGAGCGGGAGCTCCTACAATGAGCAGTTCTTC
TRBV25-1	TRBJ2-1	TRBD2	-	CASQRGISYNEQFF	TGTGCCAGTCAGCGGGGTATCTCCTACAATGAGCAGTTCTTC
TRBV30	TRBJ2-1	-	-	CAWTEGAYNEQFF	TGTGCCTGGACCGAGGGAGCGTACAATGAGCAGTTCTTC
TRBV5-6	TRBJ1-2	-	once	CASSLPQGGFGYTF	TGTGCCAGCAGCTTGCCGCAGGGAGGGTTTGGCTACACCTTC
TRBV21-1	TRBJ2-7	-	-	CASSVKGLAHSYEQYF	TGTGCCAGCAGCGTGAAGGGGCTAGCGCACTCCTACGAGCAGTACTTC
TRBV18	TRBJ1-1	-	-	CASSPRQDRRTEAFF	TGTGCCAGCTCACCCCGACAGGATCGTCGGACTGAAGCTTTCTTT
TRBV19	TRBJ1-2	-	few	CASSIGLRGRSDYGYTF	TGTGCCAGTAGTATAGGCCTCAGGGGCCGCTCCGACTATGGCTACACCTTC
TRBV11-2	TRBJ1-1	-	-	CASSGAAGGGGEAFF	TGTGCCAGCAGCGGGGCCGCGGGGGGCGGGGGTGAAGCTTTCTTT
TRBV5-4	TRBJ2-5	-	-	CASSVGSGETQYF	TGTGCCAGCAGCGTTGGTTCAGGGGAGACCCAGTACTTC
TRBV11-3	TRBJ2-1	-	-	CASSPDSYNEQFF	TGTGCCAGCAGCCCTGACTCGTACAATGAGCAGTTCTTC
TRBV7-6	TRBJ2-6	TRBD1	-	CASSWGQGPGANVLTF	TGTGCCAGCAGCTGGGGACAGGGGCCAGGGGCCAACGTCCTGACTTTC
TRBV6-1	TRBJ1-2	-	-	CASSEAIQAYGYTF	TGTGCCAGCAGTGAAGCGATACAGGCCTATGGCTACACCTTC
TRBV10-2	TRBJ1-1	-	-	CASSETAMNTEAFF	TGCGCCAGCAGTGAGACAGCCATGAACACTGAAGCTTTCTTT
TRBV15	TRBJ1-2	-	-	CATSRTDIRAYGYTF	TGTGCCACCAGCAGAACCGATATCAGGGCCTATGGCTACACCTTC
TRBV5-1	TRBJ2-3	TRBD2	once	CASSSGTSGSGTDTQYF	TGCGCCAGCAGCTCCGGGACTAGCGGGAGCGGCACAGATACGCAGTATTTT
TRBV6-5	TRBJ2-6	-	-	CASTYRNAGANVLTF	TGTGCCAGCACCTACAGGAACGCTGGGGCCAACGTCCTGACTTTC
TRBV13	TRBJ1-1	-	-	CANSPPGRKIGGLGTEAFF	TGTGCCAACAGCCCGCCTGGGAGGAAGATAGGAGGGTTGGGCACTGAAGCTTTCTTT
TRBV10-3	TRBJ2-5	-	-	CAISGREGFEETQYF	TGTGCCATCAGTGGCCGAGAGGGATTCGAAGAGACCCAGTACTTC
TRBV29-1	TRBJ1-1	TRBD1	-	CSVETRQGADTEAFF	TGCAGCGTTGAAACTAGACAGGGGGCAGATACTGAAGCTTTCTTT
TRBV7-6	TRBJ1-1	-	few	CASSPSPNTEAFF	TGTGCCAGCAGCCCAAGCCCTAACACTGAAGCTTTCTTT
TRBV5-1	TRBJ2-4	TRBD2	-	CASSPTGTSGSRRAKNIQYF	TGCGCCAGCAGCCCCACCGGGACTAGCGGGTCCCGGCGGGCCAAAAACATTCAGTACTTC
TRBV11-2	TRBJ2-7	-	-	CASRLGAGEQYF	TGTGCCAGCAGGCTGGGGGCGGGCGAGCAGTACTTC
TRBV13	TRBJ2-5	TRBD2	-	CASSENGGASEETQYF	TGTGCCAGCAGCGAAAACGGGGGGGCATCAGAAGAGACCCAGTACTTC
TRBV2	TRBJ1-1	-	-	CASRNSGPRGAFF	TGTGCCAGCAGAAACTCAGGGCCGCGAGGAGCTTTCTTT
TRBV4-2	TRBJ2-7	TRBD2	-	CASSQERAGGYEQYF	TGTGCCAGCAGCCAAGAGCGAGCGGGAGGCTACGAGCAGTACTTC
TRBV2	TRBJ2-3	-	-	CASTLGLEADTQYF	TGTGCCAGCACTCTGGGACTTGAAGCAGATACGCAGTATTTT
TRBV4-1	TRBJ1-1	-	few	CASSQVGGDEAFF	TGCGCCAGCAGCCAAGTGGGGGGGGATGAAGCTTTCTTT
TRBV6-1	TRBJ2-3	-	-	CASSEHSNTDTQYF	TGTGCCAGCAGTGAACACAGTAACACAGATACGCAGTATTTT
TRBV5-1	TRBJ1-2	TRBD1	-	CASSQWTGGGWGLGYTF	TGCGCCAGCAGCCAATGGACAGGGGGAGGTTGGGGTCTTGGCTACACCTTC
TRBV5-1	TRBJ2-7	-	-	CASSPRTGAPGKAGASYEQYF	TGCGCCAGCAGCCCCCGTACAGGGGCGCCCGGAAAAGCGGGGGCTTCCTACGAGCAGTACTTC
TRBV7-3	TRBJ2-3	TRBD1	-	CASSLTTGVGTDTQYF	TGTGCCAGCAGCTTAACTACAGGGGTAGGAACAGATACGCAGTATTTT
TRBV6-5	TRBJ2-2	-	-	CASSYHQGRAGELFF	TGTGCCAGCAGTTACCACCAGGGTCGGGCCGGGGAGCTGTTTTTT
TRBV7-8	TRBJ1-2	-	-	CASSLVKSTPNYGYTF	TGTGCCAGCAGCTTAGTAAAGAGTACCCCTAACTATGGCTACACCTTC
TRBV5-1	TRBJ2-5	-	-	CASSLGTGYQETQYF	TGCGCCAGCAGCTTGGGTACGGGGTATCAAGAGACCCAGTACTTC
TRBV5-8	TRBJ2-5	-	-	CASSRSRAGQETQYF	TGTGCCAGCAGTCGGAGCAGGGCAGGCCAAGAGACCCAGTACTTC
TRBV30	TRBJ1-2	-	-	CACLGLPGFSYGYTF	TGTGCCTGTCTTGGACTCCCGGGCTTCAGCTATGGCTACACCTTC
TRBV30	TRBJ2-1	-	-	CAWSVHPEREQFF	TGTGCCTGGAGTGTACATCCGGAGCGGGAGCAGTTCTTC
TRBV5-6	TRBJ2-2	TRBD1	-	CASSWGQGTNTGELFF	TGTGCCAGCAGCTGGGGACAGGGGACGAACACCGGGGAGCTGTTTTTT
TRBV5-4	TRBJ1-2	TRBD1	-	CASSSETGAGYTF	TGTGCCAGCAGCTCTGAAACAGGGGCCGGCTACACCTTC
TRBV7-2	TRBJ2-7	TRBD2	-	CASSLDQASGTYEQYF	TGTGCCAGCAGCTTAGACCAGGCTAGCGGGACCTACGAGCAGTACTTC
TRBV6-1	TRBJ2-3	-	once	CASSGLPSTDTQYF	TGTGCCAGCAGCGGACTACCTAGCACAGATACGCAGTATTTT